In this sample, the clone carrying this T cell receptor beta chain turned up once. These data belong to a study of shared clonotypes between healthy human individuals. Sequencing used immunoSEQ multiplex PCR; TCRdb keeps in-frame clones, though not all of them. Here the sample spans about half a million clones, approximately 84% being singletons. The V and J ends lost 3 bases and 1 base, in that order; junction bases with no gene match: 3. The CDR3 sequence is 15 residues long. Looked up from germline, CDR1 is MDHEN and CDR2 is SYDVKM. Input material: PBMCs. This sequence originates from a woman in her thirties or forties in good health. Some clones in this sample may be carry-over from other donors' samples. The chain has TRBV28 and TRBJ2-7; 10 bases are a match to TRBD2. CDR3 sequence reads: CASSFGTSASYEQYF. Here the CDR3 DNA reads TGTGCCAGCAGTTTCGGGACTAGCGCTTCCTACGAGCAGTACTTC. Based on the CDR3 plus reference TRBV28 and TRBJ2-7, the full variable domain is DVKVTQSSRYLVKRTGEKVFLECVQDMDHENMFWYRQDPGLGLRLIYFSYDVKMKEKGDIPEGYSVSREKKERFSLILESASTNQTSMYLCASSFGTSASYEQYFGPGTRLTVT.